This T cell receptor beta chain was identified in a study of intratumoral heterogeneity in liver cancer. Regarding the research as a whole: Across the full 14-patient cohort, most patients were male and the median age was 63 years. The study combined RNA-seq, DNA sequencing, TCR-seq and SNP array data from multiple regions of hepatocellular carcinoma specimens to study intratumor heterogeneity. The overall cohort comprised 70 to 80 multiregional samples from approximately 14 HCC patients, with 50 to 55 tumoral and 20 or so adjacent nontumoral regions. Study-wide conclusions, independent of this receptor: Limitations acknowledged by the authors included a relatively low number of patients and under-sampled representation of tumor-infiltrating lymphocytes.

The germline V gene encodes CDR1 LNHNV and CDR2 YYDKDF (reference sequence). Deletion took 3 bases off V and 6 bases off J, with a span of 14 bases between the germline ends. The CDR3 goes from the cysteine to the phenylalanine over 15 residues. Left in the record is the CDR3 DNA by itself, 45 bases read in frame from the first base. Every patient had early-stage hepatocellular carcinoma and received no therapy prior to surgical resection. No macroscopic evidence of necrosis or hemorrhage was present in the sampled areas. In a couple of patients, TCR sequencing (ImmunoSeq) was performed on multiple regions. Frozen tissue samples from resection were taken at least 1 cm away from one another. Samples with the label N were taken from nontumoral liver tissue next to the tumor. The DNeasy blood and tissue kit was used to extract genomic DNA from bulk tissue. This clone occurred a few times. The specificity of this receptor is unknown. Per-base quality was not reported, and no clone a single base away is much larger than it.

TCR beta chain CDR3 regions were sequenced from genomic DNA using the immunoSEQ assay. Rearranged VDJ segments were amplified with primers annealing to V and J segments. Per the original workflow: The ImmunoSeq Analyzer software was used to compute clonality and richness metrics. To find clones with differing abundance between regions, Fisher's exact test was applied together with a beta-binomial method for extra stringency. TCRdb carries this immuneACCESS record with in-frame sequences only. Its versions omit some clonotypes, under half of them owing to an unresolved V gene in the studies checked, with the rest unexplained. V, J and clone size reflect that table, while D and trimming were determined from the DNA. This sample comprises over 20,000 clones, around 75% of them detected only once. In total, the top ten clones hold 17% of the sample.

The TCR originated in a woman aged 70-85 years with hepatocellular carcinoma. This material consisted of tumor-adjacent normal tissue, taken before any cancer treatment. The rearrangement joined TRBV15 to TRBJ2-2, with the D call perhaps TRBD1 or TRBD2, each one matching 6 bases. The CDR3 protein: CATSSRGGSSGELFF. The nucleotide sequence is given as TGTGCCACCAGCAGCCGAGGGGGGTCGTCCGGGGAGCTGTTTTTT.